This T cell receptor (beta chain) was sequenced in a study of control samples from healthy donors and cancer patients. Between the trimmed V and J ends, which lost 5 bases and 6 bases, there was a span of 8 bases. The CDR3 covers 12 residues. CDR1 SNHLY and CDR2 FYNNEI come from the germline V gene. This clone was detected once. Generated by immunoSEQ multiplex PCR, the TCRdb table keeps only in-frame clones and is missing some. Of under 100,000 clones in the sample, roughly nine tenths were seen once. Specimen: blood. This clonotype was obtained from a woman aged 70-85 years in good health. The rearrangement links TRBV2 to TRBJ2-1; possible D gene TRBD1, 5 bases. CDR3 DNA sequence: TGTGCCAGCAGTACAGGTAGCAATGAGCAGTTCTTC. It is translated as CASSTGSNEQFF. The whole variable domain, remainder taken from reference TRBV2 and TRBJ2-1, is EPEVTQTPSHQVTQMGQEVILRCVPISNHLYFYWYRQILGQKVEFLVSFYNNEISEKSEIFDDQFSVERPDGSNFTLKIRSTKLEDSAMYFCASSTGSNEQFFGPGTRLTVL.